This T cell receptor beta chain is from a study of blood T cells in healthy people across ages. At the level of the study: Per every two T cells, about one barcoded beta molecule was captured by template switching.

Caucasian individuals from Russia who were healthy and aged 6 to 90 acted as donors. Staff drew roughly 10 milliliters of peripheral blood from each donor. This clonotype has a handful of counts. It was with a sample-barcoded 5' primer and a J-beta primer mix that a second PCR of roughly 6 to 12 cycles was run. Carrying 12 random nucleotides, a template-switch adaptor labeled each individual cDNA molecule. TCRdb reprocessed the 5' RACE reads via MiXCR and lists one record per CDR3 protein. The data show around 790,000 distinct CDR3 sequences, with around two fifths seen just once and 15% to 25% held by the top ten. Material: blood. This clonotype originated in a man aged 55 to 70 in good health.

CDR3 residues: CSARVGQGPSGYTF. In DNA, the CDR3 is TGCAGTGCTAGAGTAGGGCAGGGACCATCTGGCTACACCTTC. This chain joins TRBV20-1 and TRBJ1-2; the D gene is possibly TRBD1 (5 bases). This CDR3 region has 14 residues. Trimming pared 1 base from V and 7 bases from J, leaving 16 bases between. The germline gives CDR1 DFQATT, CDR2 SNEGSKA (reference sequence).